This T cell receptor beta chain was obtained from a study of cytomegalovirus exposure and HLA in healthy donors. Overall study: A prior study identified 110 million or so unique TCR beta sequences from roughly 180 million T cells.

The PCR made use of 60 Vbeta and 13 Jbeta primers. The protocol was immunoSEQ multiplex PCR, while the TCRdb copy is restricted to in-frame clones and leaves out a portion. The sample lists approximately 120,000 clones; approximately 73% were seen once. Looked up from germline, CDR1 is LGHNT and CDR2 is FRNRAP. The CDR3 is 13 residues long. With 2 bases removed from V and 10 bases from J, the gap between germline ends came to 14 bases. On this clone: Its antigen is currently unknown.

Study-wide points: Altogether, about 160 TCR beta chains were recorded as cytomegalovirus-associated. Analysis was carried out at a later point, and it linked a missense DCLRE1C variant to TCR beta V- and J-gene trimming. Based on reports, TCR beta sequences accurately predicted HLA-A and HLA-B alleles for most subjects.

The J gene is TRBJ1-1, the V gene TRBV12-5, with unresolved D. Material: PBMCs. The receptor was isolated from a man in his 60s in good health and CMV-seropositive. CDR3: CASGLFQPPGAFF. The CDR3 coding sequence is TGTGCTAGTGGTTTGTTTCAGCCCCCGGGAGCTTTCTTT.